What follows are 5 T cell receptor beta chains derived from one specimen sequenced in a study of blood T cell repertoires in COVID-19. Profiled with immunoSEQ multiplex PCR; TCRdb holds only in-frame clones, not every one. The sample lists about 180,000 clones, 85% occurring once. Sample: peripheral blood. Every receptor here comes from a woman aged 45-65 years with COVID-19, enrolled during active disease.

The chain employs TRBV5-4 and TRBJ1-2; 8 nucleotides agree with TRBD1. This CDR3 is built from 16 residues. J was trimmed by 3 bases and V by 3 bases; bases with no gene match: 10. CDR1 and CDR2 from the germline V gene are SGHNT and YYREEE (reference sequence). CDR3 nucleotides: TGTGCCAGCAGCTCGGTGAACAGGGGGTTGGACTATGGCTACACCTTC. Translated: CASSSVNRGLDYGYTF.

The CDR3 DNA sequence: TGCGCCAGCAGGGAGGGAGGGCTCTACGAGCAGTACTTC. Translation gives CASREGGLYEQYF. The chain couples TRBV10-2 to TRBJ2-7; 7 nucleotides agree with TRBD2. The CDR3 contains 13 residues. Per the germline V gene, CDR1 is WSHSY and CDR2 is SAAADI. With V trimmed by 6 bases and J by 3 bases, 5 bases remained unmatched.

The chain employs TRBV28 and TRBJ2-7, with D possibly being TRBD1 (5 bases). Germline-derived CDR1 and CDR2 are MDHEN and SYDVKM. V was pared by 1 base and J by 3 bases, with 10 bases between. This CDR3 has 14 amino acids. The CDR3 DNA reads as TGTGCCAGCAGTTTATCCGACAGCCACTACGAGCAGTACTTC. Protein: CASSLSDSHYEQYF.

The rearrangement links TRBV9 to TRBJ2-4, with D possibly TRBD1 on 5 matching bases. Trimming took 5 bases from V and 3 from J, leaving 27 bases between them. Germline V gene sequence: CDR1 SGDLS, CDR2 YYNGEE. There are 19 residues in the CDR3. The CDR3 DNA follows: TGTGCCAGCAGGCTCAACACGCAGGGAAATCAAAAAGGCAAAAACATTCAGTACTTC. This sequence encodes CASRLNTQGNQKGKNIQYF.

Here the CDR3 DNA reads TGTGCCAGCAGTTTCCCTCAACAGCTTATGAACACTGAAGCTTTCTTT. It is translated as CASSFPQQLMNTEAFF. The chain links TRBV28 to TRBJ1-1; D gene uncertain. Trimming took off 3 bases at V and 0 bases at J, with 14 bases between the two ends. The CDR3 consists of 16 residues. Germline V lookup: CDR1 MDHEN, CDR2 SYDVKM.